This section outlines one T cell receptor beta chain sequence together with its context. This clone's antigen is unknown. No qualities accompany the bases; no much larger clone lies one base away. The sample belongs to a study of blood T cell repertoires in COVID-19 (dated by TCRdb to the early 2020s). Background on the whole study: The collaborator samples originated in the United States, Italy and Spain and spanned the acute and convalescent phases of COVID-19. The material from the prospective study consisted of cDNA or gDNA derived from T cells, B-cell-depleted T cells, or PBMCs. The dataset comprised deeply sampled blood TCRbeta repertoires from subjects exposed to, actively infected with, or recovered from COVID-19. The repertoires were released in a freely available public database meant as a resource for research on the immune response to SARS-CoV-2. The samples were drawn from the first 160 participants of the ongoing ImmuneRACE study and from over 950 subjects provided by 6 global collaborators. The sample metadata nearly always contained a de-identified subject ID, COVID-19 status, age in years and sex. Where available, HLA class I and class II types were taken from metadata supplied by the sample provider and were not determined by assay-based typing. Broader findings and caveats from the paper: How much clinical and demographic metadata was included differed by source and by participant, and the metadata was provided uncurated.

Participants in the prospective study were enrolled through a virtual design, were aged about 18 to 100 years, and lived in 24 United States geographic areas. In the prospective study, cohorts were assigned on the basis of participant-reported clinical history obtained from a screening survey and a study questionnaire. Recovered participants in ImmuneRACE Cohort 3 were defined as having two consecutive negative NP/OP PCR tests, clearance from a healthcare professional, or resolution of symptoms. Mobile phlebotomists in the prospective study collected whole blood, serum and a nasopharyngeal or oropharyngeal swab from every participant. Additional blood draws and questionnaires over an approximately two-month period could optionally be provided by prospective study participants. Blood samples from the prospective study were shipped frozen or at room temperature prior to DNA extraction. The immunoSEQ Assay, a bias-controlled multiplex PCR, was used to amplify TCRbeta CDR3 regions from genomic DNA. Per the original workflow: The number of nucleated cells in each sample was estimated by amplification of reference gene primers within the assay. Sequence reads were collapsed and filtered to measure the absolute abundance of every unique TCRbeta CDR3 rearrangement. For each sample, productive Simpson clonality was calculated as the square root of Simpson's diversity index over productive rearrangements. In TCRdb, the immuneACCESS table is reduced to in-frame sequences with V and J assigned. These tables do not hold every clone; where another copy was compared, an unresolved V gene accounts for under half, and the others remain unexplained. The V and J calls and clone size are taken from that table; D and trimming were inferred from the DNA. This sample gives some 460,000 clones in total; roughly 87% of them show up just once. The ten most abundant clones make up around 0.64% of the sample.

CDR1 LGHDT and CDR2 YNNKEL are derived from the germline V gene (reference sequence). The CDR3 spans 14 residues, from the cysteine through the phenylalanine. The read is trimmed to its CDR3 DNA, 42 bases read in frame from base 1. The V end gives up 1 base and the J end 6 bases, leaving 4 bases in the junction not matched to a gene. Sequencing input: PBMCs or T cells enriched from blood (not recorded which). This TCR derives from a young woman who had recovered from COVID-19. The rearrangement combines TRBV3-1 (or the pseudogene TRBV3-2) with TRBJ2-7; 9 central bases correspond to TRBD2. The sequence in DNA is TGTGCCAGCAGCCAAGCTAGCGGGGAGGGCGAGCAGTACTTC. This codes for CASSQASGEGEQYF.